This T cell receptor (beta chain) emerged from a study of Graves' ophthalmopathy and Graves' hyperthyroidism. CDR3 length equals 13 residues. The germline V gene has CDR1 DFQATT and CDR2 SNEGSKA (reference sequence). V was pared by 3 bases and J by 8 bases, with 11 bases between. Amplification targeted the TCR beta CDR3 regions, with RNA transcripts as the source material. The first round was an RT-PCR with HTBI primers, and the second round was a multiplex PCR. TCRdb recomputed calls from the multiplex PCR reads with MiXCR, one row per CDR3 protein. The table records 300,000 to 500,000 distinct CDR3 sequences, approximately 15% of them present only once. This clonotype has ten or more counts.

Sequenced: peripheral blood. The chain combines TRBV20-1 with TRBJ1-6; D gene uncertain. The clonotype comes from a woman younger than 30 with stable Graves' hyperthyroidism. CDR3 DNA: TGCAGTGCTAGTCCCGGGAGGTATTCACCCCTCCACTTT. Encoded protein: CSASPGRYSPLHF.